Listed below are T cell receptor beta chains from one sample, sequenced in a study of blood T cell repertoires in COVID-19. The assay was immunoSEQ multiplex PCR, and TCRdb's table has in-frame clones only and misses some. The sample lists 150,000 to 200,000 clones; around 90% were seen once. The sequenced material came from peripheral blood. The origin of the receptors is a man aged 40-49 years with active or convalescent COVID-19. Both conserved end residues are trimmed from each CDR3. The order of the fields is D gene, V gene, clone size, CDR3 protein. The D gene is left open where the match is weak. Expanded clones get a size class; other rows say once, few or many, or leave the size out.

TRBD1	TRBV19	NA	ASSLGWDRGRAEAF
NA	TRBV7-9	NA	ASSQGSNQPQH
TRBD2	TRBV7-7	NA	ASSISTSGNEQF
NA	TRBV28	NA	ASSFPGRYSAEQF
TRBD1	TRBV12-3/TRBV12-4	NA	ASTQGVRQPQH
TRBD2	TRBV28	NA	ASTPGLAGVGEQF
NA	TRBV5-1	NA	ASSLSGGPDTQY
TRBD1	TRBV19	NA	ASTDRGETQY
NA	TRBV15	NA	ATSRGGTANTGELF
NA	TRBV11-2	few	ASSLVQGGEAF
TRBD1	TRBV10-1	NA	ASSRTGGNTEAF
NA	TRBV6-2/TRBV6-3	NA	ASSDRRANYGYT
TRBD1	TRBV24-1	NA	ATSDNLGQGLDTQY
TRBD2	TRBV25-1	NA	ASSESGGRTDTQY
NA	TRBV11-2	NA	ASSSYSGGTEAF
NA	TRBV5-1	NA	ASSSSDRSSYEQY
TRBD1	TRBV19	NA	ATHRGILTGTVSGNTIY
TRBD1	TRBV6-5	NA	ASSSLLRQGVDEQY
TRBD2	TRBV2	once	ASSFPSGGTNADTQY
NA	TRBV4-1	NA	ASSQIGEGSYNSPLH
NA	TRBV28	NA	ASSPGTPYGYT
NA	TRBV6-5	NA	ASSYGQINTEAF
TRBD1	TRBV2	NA	ASSGADRGAYEQY
TRBD1	TRBV5-1	once	ASGQGGTYEQY
NA	TRBV11-3	NA	ASSLRLVETQY
TRBD1	TRBV30	NA	AQDGERQGLYGYT
TRBD1	TRBV30	NA	AWGPPGGAGSPLH
NA	TRBV28	NA	ASTTGGSTDTQY
NA	TRBV12-3/TRBV12-4	NA	ASSFSETDTQY
TRBD1	TRBV18	NA	ASSPPTGWNEQY
TRBD1	TRBV28	NA	ASRPGGTNYGYT
TRBD1	TRBV2	NA	ASSDRGPTNEKLF
TRBD1	TRBV10-3	NA	AISEVQGSTGELF
NA	TRBV7-8	NA	ASNQGPSFTDTQY
TRBD1	TRBV4-1	few	ASSQAQGAWQPQH
TRBD1	TRBV29-1	NA	SGGTGGETQY
TRBD1	TRBV2	NA	ASSYRTGTKTEAF
TRBD1	TRBV5-6	NA	ASSFLRQGSGNTIY
NA	TRBV19	NA	AARTVNSPLH
TRBD1	TRBV7-9	NA	ASSGDRVISPLH
NA	TRBV7-9	NA	ASSLGENYGYT
NA	TRBV6-2/TRBV6-3	once	ASSYGGSSGNTIY
NA	TRBV10-1	NA	ASKITGLNQPQH
TRBD1	TRBV4-1	NA	ASSQGTGDSYEQY
TRBD1	TRBV30	NA	AWVGGGDGYT
NA	TRBV29-1	NA	SVVTASYEQY
TRBD1	TRBV3-1/TRBV3-2	once	ASSQGTGFNEKLF
NA	TRBV28	NA	ASRVWGEQSGNIQY
NA	TRBV9	NA	ASSVAGSPGDTIY